This TCR beta chain is drawn from a study of spatial heterogeneity in lung cancer. Study at large: Raw-read counts averaged over ten per unique TCR and UMI combination.

Every TCR cDNA molecule carried a tag that served as a unique molecular identifier. TCRdb ran MiXCR on the 5' RACE reads and lists one entry per CDR3 protein. The sample includes 77,000 or so distinct CDR3 sequences, roughly a fifth of them seen just once. Time point specified: sample taken at primary tumor resection. Tumor, nontumor lung or frozen PBMC supplied whole RNA, sequenced without sorting. 72 TRACERx patients with early, untreated non-small cell lung cancer donated samples. This CDR3 has 15 residues. Germline CDR1 is SGHDT and CDR2 is YYEEEE. J gave up 0 bases and V 2 bases, and 3 bases lay outside the gene matches. Study-wide results and limits: Detection of ubiquitous tumor TCRs in blood was higher at resection than follow-up.

The sample holds a few counts of this clonotype. Its cognate antigen is unknown. The TCR comes from a male donor with early-stage non-small cell lung cancer. The sample in question was PBMCs, obtained at surgery. The genes are TRBV5-6 and TRBJ1-1, with 8 bases lining up with TRBD1. The CDR3 protein is CASSFRGLLNTEAFF. CDR3 DNA sequence: TGTGCCAGCAGCTTCAGGGGGCTACTGAACACTGAAGCTTTCTTT.